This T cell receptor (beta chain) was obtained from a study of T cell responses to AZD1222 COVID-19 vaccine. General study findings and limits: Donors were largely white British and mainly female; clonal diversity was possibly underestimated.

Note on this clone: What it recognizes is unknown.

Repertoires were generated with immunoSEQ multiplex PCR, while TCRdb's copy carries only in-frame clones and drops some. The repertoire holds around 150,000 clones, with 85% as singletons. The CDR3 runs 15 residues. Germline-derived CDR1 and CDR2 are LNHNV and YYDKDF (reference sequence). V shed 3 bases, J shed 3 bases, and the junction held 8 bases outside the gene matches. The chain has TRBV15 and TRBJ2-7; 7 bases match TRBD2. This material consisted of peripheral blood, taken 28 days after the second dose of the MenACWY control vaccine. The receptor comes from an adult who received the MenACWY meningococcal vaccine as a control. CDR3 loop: CATSSGGSQYYEQYV. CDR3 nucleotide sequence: TGTGCCACCAGCAGCGGGGGGTCCCAATACTACGAGCAGTACGTC.